This TCR beta chain was identified in a study of T cells in tumors after PD-1 blockade. Turning to this clone: Its matching antigen is unknown.

Assay: immunoSEQ multiplex PCR; the TCRdb copy retains only in-frame clones and omits some. The sample includes more than 12,000 clones, approximately 73% seen only once; the top ten take 30% to 40%. V gave up 2 bases and J gave up 5 bases, with 12 bases separating them. The CDR3 has 14 residues. In germline, CDR1 is KGHSH, CDR2 LQKENI. Study-wide points: Clonal replacement was seen across treatment, not between pre-treatment samples. Blood contained about 40% of the tumor's TCR clonotypes.

The specimen was tumor tissue, collected after anti-PD-1 treatment. The V and J genes are TRBV18 and TRBJ1-2; tentatively, D is TRBD1 (6 bases). The TCR originated in a human donor with cutaneous squamous cell carcinoma. The CDR3: CASSPTRGSYGYTF. CDR3 coding DNA: TGTGCCAGCTCACCAACCAGGGGTTCGTATGGCTACACCTTC.